The 26 T cell receptor beta chains in this list originate from one sample, sequenced in a study of T cell repertoires in cytomegalovirus infection. MiXCR, run by TCRdb on the reads, gives a single entry per CDR3 protein. Of approximately 500,000 distinct CDR3 sequences in the sample, around 27% were seen once. Sequencing was carried out using PBMCs. These receptors were collected from a human donor in good health (CMV status not recorded). Some clones in this sample may be carry-over from other donors' samples.

The chain joins TRBV11-2 to TRBJ2-3; D is uncertain. The germline V and J ends were trimmed by 11 bases and 2 bases, with 14 bases remaining between them. From germline, CDR1 is SGHAT and CDR2 FQNNGV. This CDR3 is built from 13 residues. CDR3 amino acids: CASQEPVTDTQYF. DNA for the CDR3: TGTGCCTCTCAGGAACCCGTCACAGATACGCAGTATTTT.

This clonotype was detected ten times or more. This chain links TRBV7-2 with TRBJ2-7; the D is unclear. The V gene lost 4 bases and the J gene lost 4 bases, with 11 bases spanning the gap. The CDR3 is 13 residues long. Per germline, CDR1 SGHTA and CDR2 FQGNSA. In DNA, the CDR3 is TGTGCCAGCAGCTCGCGTGAGGAATACGAGCAGTACGTC. Its translation is CASSSREEYEQYV.

The chain combines TRBV27 with TRBJ2-5, with 10 bases that match TRBD2. CDR1 MNHEY and CDR2 SMNVEV come from the germline V gene (reference sequence). This CDR3 spans 17 amino acids. V lost 3 bases, J lost 4 bases, and 11 bases stayed unmatched. CDR3 region: CASSLVSAGGPRETQYF. CDR3 DNA sequence: TGTGCCAGCAGTTTGGTTTCAGCGGGAGGGCCGAGAGAGACCCAGTACTTC.

This chain uses TRBV6-6 with TRBJ1-1; D is undetermined. The CDR3 covers 13 residues. CDR1 is MNHNY and CDR2 is SVGAGI in the germline V gene (reference sequence). Trimming shortened V by 7 bases and J by 10 bases, and 19 bases separated the two germline ends. CDR3 bases: TGTGCCAGCACCCCGTCGGATCTCCGAGGAGCTTTCTTT. It specifies CASTPSDLRGAFF.

This rearrangement joins TRBV10-3 to TRBJ2-1; 11 bases map to TRBD2. J was trimmed by 9 bases and V by 4 bases; bases with no gene match: 8. Germline assignment: CDR1 ENHRY and CDR2 SYGVKD. This CDR3 is 15 amino acids long. DNA for the CDR3: TGTGCCATCAGTGGCGAGACTAGCGGGACGACTGAGCAGTTCTTC. Protein product: CAISGETSGTTEQFF.

This chain joins TRBV7-6 and TRBJ2-1; D is ambiguous. This CDR3 region has 19 residues. Looked up from germline, CDR1 is SGHVS and CDR2 is FNYEAQ. With 0 bases removed from V and 4 bases from J, the gap between germline ends came to 22 bases. The CDR3 DNA reads as TGTGCCAGCAGCTTAGCGATCATTGGCGAGGCGTCGAAGTACAATGAGCAGTTCTTC. Translating it yields CASSLAIIGEASKYNEQFF.

The gene calls are TRBV24-1 and TRBJ2-5, with 12 bases lining up with TRBD2. The CDR3 contains 15 residues. V lost 5 bases to trimming and J lost 3 bases; unmatched junction nucleotides: 3. CDR1 KGHDR and CDR2 SFDVKD come from the germline V gene. CDR3 in amino acids: CATSGRLAGEETQYF. CDR3 coding DNA: TGTGCCACCAGTGGTAGACTAGCGGGAGAAGAGACCCAGTACTTC.

The chain employs TRBV4-1 and TRBJ2-1, with D unclear. CDR1 MGHRA and CDR2 YSYEKL come from the germline V gene. V lost 0 bases and J 4 bases, leaving 10 bases between the germline ends. There are 15 residues in the CDR3. CDR3 sequence reads: CASSQDSNRYNEQFF. The CDR3 bases are TGCGCCAGCAGCCAAGATAGCAATCGATACAATGAGCAGTTCTTC.

This rearrangement joins TRBV23-1 to TRBJ1-5; 10 bases match TRBD1. TRBV23-1 is flagged as an ORF with uncertain function. The V and J ends lost 4 bases and 5 bases, in that order; junction bases with no gene match: 5. CDR3 size: 15 residues. The CDR3 DNA reads as TGCGCCAGCAGTCGGAGACAGGGGGCGCATCAGCCCCAGCATTTT. This codes for CASSRRQGAHQPQHF.

V gene TRBV10-3 combines with J gene TRBJ2-1; 11 bases agree with TRBD2. V trimming: 6 bases; J trimming: 7 bases; junction bases outside the gene matches: 8. The CDR3 spans 15 residues. Germline assignment: CDR1 ENHRY and CDR2 SYGVKD. The CDR3 DNA sequence: TGTGCCATCAGGGGGGGACTAGCGGAAATGAATGAGCAGTTCTTC. Translation: CAIRGGLAEMNEQFF.

This clonotype has just a few counts. The V gene is TRBV7-6, the J gene TRBJ2-1; TRBD2 agrees at 8 bases. J gave up 5 bases and V 4 bases, and 1 base lay outside the gene matches. Per germline, CDR1 SGHVS and CDR2 FNYEAQ. The CDR3 covers 13 residues. The CDR3 loop is CASSSGGDNEQFF. CDR3 DNA sequence: TGTGCCAGCAGCTCGGGAGGGGACAATGAGCAGTTCTTC.

The chain has TRBV6-1 and TRBJ1-4; TRBD1 is a possible D gene (5 bases). This CDR3 has 13 residues. Germline V gene lookup returns CDR1 MNHNS and CDR2 SASEGT. V gave up 4 bases and J gave up 14 bases, with 17 bases separating them. As DNA, the CDR3 is TGTGCCAGCAGTGTAGGTTTCAGGGAACAGCTGTTTTTT. This encodes CASSVGFREQLFF.

The chain has TRBV3-1 and TRBJ1-4; D is undetermined. Per germline, CDR1 LGHDT and CDR2 YNNKEL (reference sequence). V lost 3 bases to trimming and J lost 0 bases, with 8 bases between them. The CDR3 extends over 15 amino acids. The DNA for the CDR3 is TGTGCCAGCAGCCAGGGTGTCGCAACTAATGAAAAACTGTTTTTT. Translation gives CASSQGVATNEKLFF.

This clonotype was counted ten times or more. The V call is TRBV7-6, the J call TRBJ2-7, with 9 nucleotides matching TRBD1. Trimming at V came to 1 base and at J to 0 bases, leaving 7 bases not matched to a gene. The germline CDR1 and CDR2 sequences are SGHVS and FNYEAQ. The CDR3 is 17 residues long. The CDR3 reads CASSLDGTGKYSYEQYF. As DNA, the CDR3 is TGTGCCAGCAGCTTAGATGGGACAGGGAAATACTCCTACGAGCAGTACTTC.

This clonotype has just a few counts. The genes are TRBV7-9 and TRBJ1-5, with a weak D call TRBD1 (5 bases). CDR3 size: 14 residues. CDR1 SEHNR and CDR2 FQNEAQ come from the germline V gene (reference sequence). Trimming removed 6 bases at V and 5 bases at J, with 14 bases between. The CDR3: CASSSAGYDQPQHF. The CDR3 DNA follows: TGTGCCAGCAGTTCAGCAGGGTATGATCAGCCCCAGCATTTT.

This sequence joins TRBV9 and TRBJ2-5; 7 bases agree with TRBD2. The CDR3 runs to 14 residues. Trimming cost V 4 bases and J 2 bases; bases outside gene matches: 5. From germline, CDR1 is SGDLS and CDR2 YYNGEE. CDR3 nucleotides: TGTGCCAGCAGCCCGGGACTAACACAAGAGACCCAGTACTTC. The encoded protein is CASSPGLTQETQYF.

This sequence joins TRBV12-3 or TRBV12-4 and TRBJ1-1, with 7 bases aligning to TRBD1. V lost 2 bases, J lost 0 bases, and 6 bases stayed unmatched. The CDR3 consists of 16 residues. CDR3 coding DNA: TGTGCCAGCAGTTTAATGGCAGGGGGTATGAACACTGAAGCTTTCTTT. This gives the protein CASSLMAGGMNTEAFF.

This clonotype has only a few counts. The chain recombines TRBV28 with TRBJ2-6, with a tentative D call TRBD2 (6 bases). The CDR3 extends over 13 amino acids. Trimming cost V 3 bases and J 11 bases, with 11 bases left between them. Germline values: CDR1 MDHEN, CDR2 SYDVKM. The CDR3 DNA is TGTGCCAGCAGTTTTATAGGGGAGGACGTCCTGACTTTC. It specifies CASSFIGEDVLTF.

This clonotype was observed at least ten times. The genes are TRBV7-2 and TRBJ1-2, with 7 positions matching TRBD1. The germline V gene has CDR1 SGHTA and CDR2 FQGNSA. The V and J ends lost 1 base and 2 bases, in that order; junction bases with no gene match: 4. The CDR3 consists of 15 residues. The CDR3 nucleotides are TGTGCCAGCAGCTTAGTTCCACAGGGGAACTATGGCTACACCTTC. It codes for CASSLVPQGNYGYTF.

The sample holds many counts of this clonotype. V usage is TRBV6-2 or TRBV6-3 and J usage is TRBJ2-3; 8 nucleotides line up with TRBD2. V was clipped by 4 bases and J by 4 bases; unmatched bases: 4. Germline-derived CDR1 and CDR2 are MNHEY and SVGEGT. This CDR3 comprises 14 residues. The CDR3 loop is CASSSGGGADTQYF. As DNA, the CDR3 is TGTGCCAGCAGTTCCGGGGGGGGCGCAGATACGCAGTATTTT.

V gene TRBV7-2 combines with J gene TRBJ2-5, with D uncertain. Germline assignment: CDR1 SGHTA and CDR2 FQGNSA. V lost 5 bases and J lost 5, with 21 bases in between. This CDR3 spans 16 amino acids. The CDR3 region has the DNA TGTGCCAGCAGCCGAAGTCGGGCCCTTGGTCGGGAGACCCAGTACTTC. The encoded protein is CASSRSRALGRETQYF.

This clonotype was seen only a few times. The chain uses TRBV10-3 and TRBJ1-1, with D unclear. Germline loops: CDR1 ENHRY, CDR2 SYGVKD. Deletions cut 8 bases from V and 1 base from J, with 11 bases between. This CDR3 is 13 amino acids long. The CDR3 DNA follows: TGTGCCATCTCAAGGCAGGCGAACACTGAAGCTTTCTTT. Translated, it gives CAISRQANTEAFF.

This clonotype has a count of ten or more. The chain joins TRBV7-2 to TRBJ2-5; 9 bases are shared with TRBD2. J gave up 6 bases and V 5 bases, and 16 bases lay outside the gene matches. This CDR3 region has 17 residues. Germline V gives CDR1 SGHTA, CDR2 FQGNSA. CDR3 protein: CASSLTPRGSGSQTQYF. The CDR3 DNA reads as TGTGCCAGCAGCCTCACCCCCCGGGGTAGCGGGAGCCAGACCCAGTACTTC.

The chain carries TRBV7-2 and TRBJ2-3, with D perhaps matching TRBD1 or TRBD2 (5 bases each). V was clipped by 2 bases and J by 5 bases, with 14 bases between them. Germline V gene lookup returns CDR1 SGHTA and CDR2 FQGNSA. The CDR3 covers 15 residues. The CDR3 DNA reads TGTGCCAGCAGCTTATTGACCGCGAGGGGAGATACGCAGTATTTT. As protein: CASSLLTARGDTQYF.

The table lists this clonotype with a few counts. The rearrangement uses TRBV19 and TRBJ2-2, with D possibly TRBD1 on 6 matching bases. This CDR3 has 15 amino acids. V was trimmed by 4 bases and J by 6 bases, leaving 15 bases between them. The germline CDR1 and CDR2 sequences are LNHDA and SQIVND (reference sequence). The CDR3, as DNA: TGTGCCAGTAGTACCTTACGGACAGTGGCCGGGGAGCTGTTTTTT. It encodes CASSTLRTVAGELFF.

The chain combines TRBV6-2 or TRBV6-3 with TRBJ2-1; no clear D gene. V was shortened by 6 bases and J by 2 bases, with 17 bases between the two germline ends. Germline loops: CDR1 MNHEY, CDR2 SVGEGT. The CDR3 extends over 16 amino acids. For the CDR3, the DNA is TGTGCCAGCAGCCCCTCGGTGAGGAAACCCTACAATGAGCAGTTCTTC. Translation: CASSPSVRKPYNEQFF.